This paragraph covers one T cell receptor beta chain sequence. This CDR3 contains 14 residues. The germline gives CDR1 SGHRS, CDR2 YFSETQ. The V end was cut by 4 bases, the J end by 6 bases, with 17 bases between. This specimen belongs to a study of blood T cell repertoires in COVID-19. As for the study in general: Two consecutive negative NP/OP PCR tests, clearance, or resolved symptoms defined Cohort 3 recovery.

Data came from immunoSEQ multiplex PCR; TCRdb stores just in-frame clones and leaves some out. This table has more than 300,000 clones, around 87% appearing once. The receptor was derived from a man aged 35 to 55 in a cohort exposed to, infected with or recovered from COVID-19 (not recorded which). J is TRBJ2-7 and V is TRBV5-1; a weak D match, TRBD1 (5 bases). Sequencing used PBMCs or T cells enriched from blood (not recorded which). The CDR3 DNA is TGCGCCAGCAGCCAGGGATCTGTAAAAACCGAGCAGTACTTC. Protein: CASSQGSVKTEQYF. Based on the CDR3 plus reference TRBV5-1 and TRBJ2-7, the full variable domain is KAGVTQTPRYLIKTRGQQVTLSCSPISGHRSVSWYQQTPGQGLQFLFEYFSETQRNKGNFPGRFSGRQFSNSRSEMNVSTLELGDSALYLCASSQGSVKTEQYFGPGTRLTVT.